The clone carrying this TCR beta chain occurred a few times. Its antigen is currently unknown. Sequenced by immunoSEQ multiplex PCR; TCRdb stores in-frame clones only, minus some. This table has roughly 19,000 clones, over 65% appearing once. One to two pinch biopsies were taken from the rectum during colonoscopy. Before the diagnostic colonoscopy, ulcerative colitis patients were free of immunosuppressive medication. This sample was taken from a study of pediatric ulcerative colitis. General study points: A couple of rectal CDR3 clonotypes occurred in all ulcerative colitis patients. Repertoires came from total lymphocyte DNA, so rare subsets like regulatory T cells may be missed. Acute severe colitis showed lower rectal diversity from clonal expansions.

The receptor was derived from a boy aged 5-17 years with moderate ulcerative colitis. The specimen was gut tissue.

CDR3 sequence (DNA): TGCGCCAGCAGCCAAGAAGGAGCGGGAGCCGGAGATACGCAGTATTTT. This translates into CASSQEGAGAGDTQYF. V usage is TRBV4-3 and J usage is TRBJ2-3, with TRBD2 matching over 8 bases. The CDR3 consists of 16 residues. Trimming removed 0 bases from V and 5 bases from J; junction bases left unmatched: 7. The germline gives CDR1 LGHNA, CDR2 YSLEER.